The clone carrying this T cell receptor (beta chain) showed up just a few times. The data are from a study of CD8 T cells in ankylosing spondylitis. Each CDR3 protein gets one entry after TCRdb re-called the 5' RACE reads with MiXCR. This table holds 250,000 to 300,000 distinct CDR3 sequences, about 19% found once. The CDR3 has 13 amino acids. The V end lost 6 bases, the J end lost 5 bases, and 13 bases lay between the germline ends. This clonotype was obtained from a male donor with ankylosing spondylitis or in good health (not recorded which). Sequencing used blood, either unsorted or a sorted T cell fraction (not recorded which). The chain joins TRBV12-3 or TRBV12-4 to TRBJ2-5; a possible D gene is TRBD2 (5 bases). The CDR3, as DNA: TGTGCCAGCAGCCGCTGGGAGCGGGAGACCCAGTACTTC. Amino acids: CASSRWERETQYF.